This T cell receptor beta chain derives from a study of blood T cell repertoires in COVID-19 (dated by TCRdb to the early 2020s). Regarding the complete study: Samples covering the acute and convalescent phases of COVID-19 were provided by collaborators in the United States, Italy and Spain. The prospective study material was composed of cDNA or gDNA derived from T cells, B-cell-depleted T cells, or PBMCs. Subjects who had been exposed to COVID-19, were actively infected with it, or had recovered from it provided the deeply sampled blood TCRbeta repertoires that made up the dataset. The repertoires were made available in a free public database intended to serve as a resource for research on the immune response to SARS-CoV-2. The samples were drawn from two sources: the first 160 participants of the ongoing ImmuneRACE study, and 950 to 1,500 subjects contributed by 6 global collaborators. The sample metadata nearly always contained a de-identified subject ID, COVID-19 status, age in years and sex. Where HLA class I and class II types were available, the types were taken from metadata supplied by the sample provider, not from assay-based typing. Summary of the overall study and its limitations: The quantity of clinical and demographic metadata differed by source and by participant and was supplied without curation.

Spanning cysteine to phenylalanine, the CDR3 consists of 16 amino acids. Kept here is only the CDR3 DNA, which spans 48 bases and is read in frame from base 1. The germline V gene provides CDR1 MDHEN and CDR2 SYDVKM. The junction carries 15 bases between V and J, which are trimmed by 3 bases and 3 bases respectively. In Seattle, one collaborating source enrolled patients while the infection was active and tracked those patients longitudinally over the course of disease. Whole blood was collected in K2EDTA tubes by collaborating institutions according to the institutions' own protocols. For TCRbeta analysis, collaborator samples were shipped as frozen whole blood, as isolated PBMCs, or as DNA extracted from either sample type. TCRbeta CDR3 regions were amplified from genomic DNA using the immunoSEQ Assay, a bias-controlled multiplex PCR. Under the source paper's analysis protocol: The number of nucleated cells in each sample was estimated from the amplification of reference gene primers within the assay. Sequence reads were collapsed and filtered to measure the absolute abundance of every unique TCRbeta CDR3 rearrangement. For each sample, productive Simpson clonality was calculated by taking the square root of Simpson's diversity index across productive rearrangements. TCRdb provides this immuneACCESS table in a form limited to in-frame rearrangements. Some clones are lacking; in checked studies, under half of them reflect an unresolved V gene, and why the rest are absent is not known. V and J calls and clone size are given by that table; D and trimming were obtained from the DNA. Within this sample are about 410,000 clones, with roughly 90% of them counted one time only. The top ten constitute roughly 1.6% of the sample.

A remark on this clone: The specificity of this receptor is unknown. No much larger clonotype is one base removed from it; base qualities were not supplied.

The V and J segments used are TRBV28 and TRBJ1-3; a tentative D match to TRBD1 spans 6 bases. The sequenced sample was peripheral blood. The clonotype comes from a middle-aged woman with COVID-19, enrolled during active disease. CDR3 reads: CASSFSGALRGNTIYF. The DNA reads as follows: TGTGCCAGCAGTTTCTCAGGGGCGCTGCGTGGAAACACCATATATTTT.